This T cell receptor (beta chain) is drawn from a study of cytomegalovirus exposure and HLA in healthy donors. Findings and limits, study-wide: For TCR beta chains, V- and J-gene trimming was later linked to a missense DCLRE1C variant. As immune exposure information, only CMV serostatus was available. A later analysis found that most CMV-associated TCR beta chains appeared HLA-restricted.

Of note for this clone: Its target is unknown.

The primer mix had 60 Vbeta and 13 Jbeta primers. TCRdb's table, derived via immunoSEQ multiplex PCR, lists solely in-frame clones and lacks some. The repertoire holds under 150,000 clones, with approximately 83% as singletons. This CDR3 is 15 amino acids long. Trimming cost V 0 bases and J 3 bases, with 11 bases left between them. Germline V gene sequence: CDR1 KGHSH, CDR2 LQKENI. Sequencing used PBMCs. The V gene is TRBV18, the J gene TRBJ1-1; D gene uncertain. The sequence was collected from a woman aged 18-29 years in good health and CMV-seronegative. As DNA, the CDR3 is TGTGCCAGCTCACCACCCCTCAGGCCGCACACTGAAGCTTTCTTT. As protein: CASSPPLRPHTEAFF.